This T cell receptor beta chain is from a study of blood T cell repertoires in COVID-19 (dated by TCRdb to 2020 to 2022). In the study overall: Samples from collaborators originated in the United States, Italy and Spain and spanned both the acute and convalescent phases of COVID-19. A de-identified subject ID, COVID-19 status, age in years and sex were almost always included in the sample metadata. The material from the prospective study consisted of cDNA or gDNA derived from T cells, B-cell-depleted T cells, or PBMCs. The dataset comprised deeply sampled blood TCRbeta repertoires from subjects exposed to, actively infected with, or recovered from COVID-19. The repertoires were made available in a free public database intended to serve as a resource for research on the immune response to SARS-CoV-2. Where available, HLA class I and class II types were obtained from metadata supplied by the sample provider rather than from assay-based typing. Samples were obtained from the ongoing ImmuneRACE study (first 160 participants) and from 1,000 to 1,500 subjects provided by 6 global collaborators. What the study reported, not specific to this receptor: How much clinical and demographic metadata was included differed by source and by participant, and the metadata was provided uncurated.

Samples from volunteer blood donors who had recovered from COVID-19 were contributed by a second Seattle source. Each collaborating institution followed its own protocols to collect whole blood in K2EDTA tubes. For TCRbeta analysis, collaborator samples were shipped as frozen whole blood, as isolated PBMCs, or as DNA extracted from either sample type. With respect to this clone: It has no known antigen specificity. Base qualities are not provided; no much larger clone lies one nucleotide away.

The germline V gene yields SNHLY for CDR1 and FYNNEI for CDR2. Including the terminal cysteine and phenylalanine, the CDR3 comprises 13 residues. The kept DNA is CDR3 alone, 39 bases in frame from the first base. Trimming accounts for 7 bases at V and 5 bases at J, while the number of junction bases matched to no gene is 4. TCRbeta CDR3 regions were amplified from genomic DNA by means of the immunoSEQ Assay, a bias-controlled multiplex PCR. Under the source paper's analysis protocol: The number of nucleated cells in each sample was estimated from the amplification of reference gene primers within the assay. Sequence reads were collapsed and filtered to measure the absolute abundance of every unique TCRbeta CDR3 rearrangement. Productive Simpson clonality was computed per sample as the square root of Simpson's diversity index over productive rearrangements. What TCRdb holds here is the immuneACCESS table cut down to in-frame rearrangements. Part of the clones is not present; checked against another copy, under half of the missing clones reflect an unresolved V gene, and the others are unexplained. From that table come the V and J calls and clone size; the DNA was used to work out D and trimming. The table for this sample lists a few hundred thousand clones; about 87% of them were counted only once. The ten largest clonotypes hold around 8% of the sample.

The sequencing sample was made of peripheral blood. The sequence joins TRBV2 to TRBJ1-2, with 10 central nucleotides matching TRBD1. The receptor was derived from a woman between 45 and 65 years old who had recovered from COVID-19. CDR3 reads: CASTGTGDYGYTF. Here is the DNA: TGTGCCAGCACTGGGACAGGGGATTATGGCTACACCTTC.